The following is a T cell receptor (beta chain) sequence with its context. Its matching antigen is unknown. This specimen belongs to a study of OX40 agonist ivuxolimab in advanced cancers. Study context: In this cohort, patients received ivuxolimab, an agonistic anti-OX40 (CD134) antibody. Study-level findings and limits: Among some nonresponders, normalized T-cell clonal expansion was also low. Antigens targeted by the expanded peripheral T cells were not determined.

Sequencing was performed with immunoSEQ multiplex PCR; in TCRdb, only in-frame clones are kept and a portion is missing. Here the sample spans about 50,000 clones, more than 75% being singletons. The trim removed 5 bases at V and 10 bases at J, leaving 10 bases unmatched. Germline V CDR1 and CDR2: SGHTA, FQGNSA. CDR3 length equals 14 residues. The chain joins TRBV7-2 to TRBJ2-1; 8 bases agree with TRBD2. This sample comprised CD4+ or CD8+ T cells sorted from blood, obtained in a trial of the OX40 agonist ivuxolimab. The TCR was taken from an adult with an advanced solid tumor such as melanoma, head and neck, liver or kidney cancer. This chain's CDR3 is CASSPGTSSWEQFF. In nucleotides, the CDR3 is TGTGCCAGCAGCCCCGGGACTAGTTCTTGGGAGCAGTTCTTC.